This T cell receptor beta chain was sequenced during a study of T-cell memory formation after mild COVID-19. Study-wide points: Pre-infection memory harbored some responding clones, suggesting cross-reactive memory joined.

V gave up 1 base and J gave up 0 bases, with 10 bases separating them. The germline gives CDR1 SGDLS, CDR2 YYNGEE. The CDR3 runs to 15 residues. Remarks on this clonotype: Its target is not known.

TCRdb processed the 5' RACE reads anew with MiXCR; each CDR3 protein has one entry. The data hold about 410,000 distinct CDR3 sequences, with roughly 18% observed a single time. The origin of this receptor is a young man who had mild COVID-19 (a few samples of this study predate the infection). Cell type and time point are not known. Sequences were obtained from PBMCs or a T cell subset sorted from them (not recorded which). The chain links TRBV9 to TRBJ1-1; D gene unclear. This CDR3 reads CASSVYPTVNTEAFF. The DNA for the CDR3 is TGTGCCAGCAGCGTATATCCGACGGTGAACACTGAAGCTTTCTTT.